These T cell receptor beta chains were read from a single sample in a study of T cells in localized non-small cell lung cancer. The data were produced by immunoSEQ multiplex PCR, yet TCRdb's version contains in-frame clones alone and is incomplete. The table includes almost 35,000 clones, 93% detected once. Sequences were derived from peripheral blood, sampled before any cancer treatment. The receptors were gathered from a female donor over 55 with stage I lung adenocarcinoma. Both conserved end residues are part of each CDR3. The order of the fields is J gene, V gene, D gene, clone size, CDR3 DNA, CDR3 protein. A D gene is named only where the DNA matches it firmly. Clone size appears in some rows only: once, few, many, or a class for an expanded clone.

j_gene: TRBJ2-2; v_gene: TRBV30; d_gene: -; abundance: -; CDR3nt: TGTGCCTGGAGTGTACTCTCCAGGCCCGGGGAGCTGTTTTTT; CDR3aa: CAWSVLSRPGELFF
j_gene: TRBJ1-2; v_gene: TRBV11-3; d_gene: TRBD1; abundance: -; CDR3nt: TGTGCCAGCAGACAGACAGGGACTTATGGCTACACCTTC; CDR3aa: CASRQTGTYGYTF
j_gene: TRBJ2-4; v_gene: TRBV4-3; d_gene: TRBD2; abundance: -; CDR3nt: TGCGCCAGCAGCCAAACATGGGGGGGAACGGCCAAAAACATTCAGTACTTC; CDR3aa: CASSQTWGGTAKNIQYF
j_gene: TRBJ1-5; v_gene: TRBV30; d_gene: -; abundance: -; CDR3nt: TGTGCCTGGAGTGTACGGGTGGATCAGCCCCAGCATTTT; CDR3aa: CAWSVRVDQPQHF
j_gene: TRBJ1-5; v_gene: TRBV21-1; d_gene: -; abundance: -; CDR3nt: TGTGCCAGCAGCAAAGCGCTCGGGGTCTATAGCAATCAGCCCCAACATTTT; CDR3aa: CASSKALGVYSNQPQHF
j_gene: TRBJ1-2; v_gene: TRBV2; d_gene: -; abundance: -; CDR3nt: TGTGCCAGCAGTGATCAGGGCTATGGCTACACCTTC; CDR3aa: CASSDQGYGYTF
j_gene: TRBJ2-3; v_gene: TRBV7-8; d_gene: TRBD2; abundance: -; CDR3nt: TGTGCCAGCAGCTTAGGCGGGAGGGCCGCGGATACGCAGTATTTT; CDR3aa: CASSLGGRAADTQYF
j_gene: TRBJ2-3; v_gene: TRBV10-3; d_gene: -; abundance: -; CDR3nt: TGTGCCATCAGTGAGTCAGATACGCAGTATTTT; CDR3aa: CAISESDTQYF
j_gene: TRBJ1-6; v_gene: TRBV4-3; d_gene: -; abundance: -; CDR3nt: TGCGCCAGCAGCCAAGATTTAACATCTCAATCACCCCTCCACTTT; CDR3aa: CASSQDLTSQSPLHF
j_gene: TRBJ1-5; v_gene: TRBV30; d_gene: TRBD1; abundance: -; CDR3nt: TGTGCCTGGAGTCTACAGGGGGCGGCTCAGCCCCAGCATTTT; CDR3aa: CAWSLQGAAQPQHF
j_gene: TRBJ1-1; v_gene: TRBV7-2; d_gene: -; abundance: -; CDR3nt: TGTGCCAGCAGCTCGGCTGGACAGACGAACACTGAAGCTTTCTTT; CDR3aa: CASSSAGQTNTEAFF
j_gene: TRBJ2-1; v_gene: TRBV2; d_gene: -; abundance: once; CDR3nt: TGTGCCAGCGCCCCCGGGAGCCCTTCCAATGAGCAGTTCTTC; CDR3aa: CASAPGSPSNEQFF
j_gene: TRBJ1-1; v_gene: TRBV19; d_gene: -; abundance: few; CDR3nt: TGTGCCAGTAGTATCCCCGGGGCTGGTAACACTGAAGCTTTCTTT; CDR3aa: CASSIPGAGNTEAFF
j_gene: TRBJ2-2; v_gene: TRBV5-1; d_gene: TRBD2; abundance: -; CDR3nt: TGCGCCAGCAGCCTAGCGGGAGTGGGCGGGGAGCTGTTTTTT; CDR3aa: CASSLAGVGGELFF
j_gene: TRBJ2-1; v_gene: TRBV7-2; d_gene: -; abundance: -; CDR3nt: TGTGCCAGCAGCCCCCGGGACCCTTACAATGAGCAGTTCTTC; CDR3aa: CASSPRDPYNEQFF
j_gene: TRBJ1-4; v_gene: TRBV6-5; d_gene: TRBD1; abundance: -; CDR3nt: TGTGCCAGCAGCCCCGGGACAGCCGATGAAAAACTGTTTTTT; CDR3aa: CASSPGTADEKLFF
j_gene: TRBJ1-5; v_gene: TRBV5-5; d_gene: TRBD1; abundance: -; CDR3nt: TGTGCCAGCAGCCAAGGACAGGGATTTGGTCAGCCCCAGCATTTT; CDR3aa: CASSQGQGFGQPQHF
j_gene: TRBJ2-7; v_gene: TRBV7-2; d_gene: TRBD1; abundance: -; CDR3nt: TGTGCCAGCAGCTTACCCTCACGGGGACAGGTGACCTACGAGCAGTACTTC; CDR3aa: CASSLPSRGQVTYEQYF
j_gene: TRBJ2-7; v_gene: TRBV7-2; d_gene: TRBD2; abundance: once; CDR3nt: TGTGCCAGCAGTCCCCAGCGGGGGAGCTCCTACGAGCAGTACTTC; CDR3aa: CASSPQRGSSYEQYF